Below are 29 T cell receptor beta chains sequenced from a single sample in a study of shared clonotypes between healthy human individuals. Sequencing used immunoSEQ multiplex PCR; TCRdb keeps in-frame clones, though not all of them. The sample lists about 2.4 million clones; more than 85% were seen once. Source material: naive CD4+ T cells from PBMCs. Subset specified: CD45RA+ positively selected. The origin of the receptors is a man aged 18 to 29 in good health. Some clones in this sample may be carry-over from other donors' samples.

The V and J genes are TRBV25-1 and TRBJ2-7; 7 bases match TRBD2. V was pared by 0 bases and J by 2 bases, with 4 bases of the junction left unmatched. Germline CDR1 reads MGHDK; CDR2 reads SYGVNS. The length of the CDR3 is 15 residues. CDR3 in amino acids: CASSEYTAGAYEQYF. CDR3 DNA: TGTGCCAGCAGTGAATATACGGCGGGAGCCTACGAGCAGTACTTC.

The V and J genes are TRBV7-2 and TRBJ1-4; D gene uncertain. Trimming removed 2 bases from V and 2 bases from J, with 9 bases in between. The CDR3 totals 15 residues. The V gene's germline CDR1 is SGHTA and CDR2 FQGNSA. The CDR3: CASSLKVSTNEKLFF. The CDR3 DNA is TGTGCCAGCAGCTTAAAGGTGTCGACTAATGAAAAACTGTTTTTT.

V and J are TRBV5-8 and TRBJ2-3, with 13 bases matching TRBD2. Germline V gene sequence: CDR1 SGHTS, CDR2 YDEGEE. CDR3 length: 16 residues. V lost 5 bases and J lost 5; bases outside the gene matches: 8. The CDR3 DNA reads TGTGCCAGCAGGCCCCCGGGACTAGCGGGATTAGATACGCAGTATTTT. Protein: CASRPPGLAGLDTQYF.

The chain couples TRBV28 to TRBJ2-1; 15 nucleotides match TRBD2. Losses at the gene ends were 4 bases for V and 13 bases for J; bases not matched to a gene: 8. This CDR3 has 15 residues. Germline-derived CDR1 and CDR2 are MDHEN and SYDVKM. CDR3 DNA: TGTGCCAGCAGTTACGGACTAGCGGGAGGGTCAGTACAGTTCTTC. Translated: CASSYGLAGGSVQFF.

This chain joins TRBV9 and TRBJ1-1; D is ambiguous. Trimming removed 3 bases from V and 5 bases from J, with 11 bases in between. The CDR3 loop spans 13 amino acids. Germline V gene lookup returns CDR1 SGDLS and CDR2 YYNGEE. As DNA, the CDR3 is TGTGCCAGCAGCGCAGCGGCAAGGACTGAAGCTTTCTTT. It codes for CASSAAARTEAFF.

CDR3 coding DNA: TGTGCCAGCAGCTTAAGAGGGGGACTAGCGGGCAATGAGCAGTTCTTC. As protein: CASSLRGGLAGNEQFF. The chain is built from TRBV7-9 and TRBJ2-1, with 12 bases identical to TRBD2. The CDR3 runs to 16 residues. With 2 bases clipped from V and 6 bases from J, the junction kept 5 bases outside the gene matches. Germline CDR1 reads SEHNR; CDR2 reads FQNEAQ (reference sequence).

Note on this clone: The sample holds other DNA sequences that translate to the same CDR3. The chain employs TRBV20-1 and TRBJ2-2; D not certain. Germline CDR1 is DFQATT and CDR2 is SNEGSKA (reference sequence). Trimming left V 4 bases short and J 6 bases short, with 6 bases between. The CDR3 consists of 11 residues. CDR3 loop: CSATRAGELFF. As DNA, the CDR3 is TGCAGTGCTACTAGAGCCGGGGAGCTGTTTTTT.

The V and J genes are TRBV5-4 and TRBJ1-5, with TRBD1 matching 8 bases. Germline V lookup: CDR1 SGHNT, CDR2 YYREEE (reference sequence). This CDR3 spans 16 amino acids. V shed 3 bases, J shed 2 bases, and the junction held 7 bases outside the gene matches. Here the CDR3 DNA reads TGTGCCAGCAGCTCATCCCCAGGGGGCGGCAATCAGCCCCAGCATTTT. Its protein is CASSSSPGGGNQPQHF.

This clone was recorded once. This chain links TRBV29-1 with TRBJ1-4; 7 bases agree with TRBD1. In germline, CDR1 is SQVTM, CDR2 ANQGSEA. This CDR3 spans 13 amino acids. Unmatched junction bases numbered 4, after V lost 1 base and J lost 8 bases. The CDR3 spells CSVEGDSREKLFF. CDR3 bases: TGCAGCGTTGAAGGGGACAGCCGGGAAAAACTGTTTTTT.

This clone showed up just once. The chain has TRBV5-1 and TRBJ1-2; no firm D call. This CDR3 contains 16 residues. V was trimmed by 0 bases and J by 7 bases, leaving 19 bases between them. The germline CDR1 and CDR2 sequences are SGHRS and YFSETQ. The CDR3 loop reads CASSLAGYSPPIGYTF. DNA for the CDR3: TGCGCCAGCAGCTTGGCCGGGTACAGTCCCCCTATTGGCTACACCTTC.

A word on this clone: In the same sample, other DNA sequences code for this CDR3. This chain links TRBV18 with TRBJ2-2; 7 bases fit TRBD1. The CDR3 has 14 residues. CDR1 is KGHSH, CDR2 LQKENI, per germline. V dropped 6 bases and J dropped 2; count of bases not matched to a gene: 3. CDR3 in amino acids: CASSGTANTGELFF. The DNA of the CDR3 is TGTGCCAGCTCCGGGACAGCAAACACCGGGGAGCTGTTTTTT. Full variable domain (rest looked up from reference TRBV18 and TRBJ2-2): NAGVMQNPRHLVRRRGQEARLRCSPMKGHSHVYWYRQLPEEGLKFMVYLQKENIIDESGMPKERFSAEFPKEGPSILRIQQVVRGDSAAYFCASSGTANTGELFFGEGSRLTVL.

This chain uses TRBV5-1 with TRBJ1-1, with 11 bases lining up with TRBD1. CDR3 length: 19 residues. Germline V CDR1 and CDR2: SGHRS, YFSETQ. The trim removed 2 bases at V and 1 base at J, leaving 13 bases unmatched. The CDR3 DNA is TGCGCCAGCAGCTTCCCCGGGACAGGGGGGAGTATGAAGAACACTGAAGCTTTCTTT. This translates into CASSFPGTGGSMKNTEAFF.

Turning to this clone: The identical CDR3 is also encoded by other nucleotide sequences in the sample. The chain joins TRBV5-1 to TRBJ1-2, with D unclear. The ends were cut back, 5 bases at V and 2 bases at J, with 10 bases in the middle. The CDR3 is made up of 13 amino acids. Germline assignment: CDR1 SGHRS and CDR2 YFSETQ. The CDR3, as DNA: TGCGCCAGCAGTCCCACGGCAAACTATGGCTACACCTTC. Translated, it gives CASSPTANYGYTF.

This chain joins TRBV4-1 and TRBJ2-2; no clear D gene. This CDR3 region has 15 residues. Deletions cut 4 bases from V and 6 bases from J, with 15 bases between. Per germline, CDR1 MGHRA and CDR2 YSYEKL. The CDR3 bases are TGCGCCAGCAGCCCCACAGACACCTTCCCCGGGGAGCTGTTTTTT. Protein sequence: CASSPTDTFPGELFF.

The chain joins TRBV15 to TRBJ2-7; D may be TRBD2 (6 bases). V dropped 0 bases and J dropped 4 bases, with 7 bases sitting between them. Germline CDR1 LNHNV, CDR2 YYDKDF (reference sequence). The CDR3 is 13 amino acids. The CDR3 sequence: CATSRERGYEQYF. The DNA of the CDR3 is TGTGCCACCAGCAGAGAGCGGGGATACGAGCAGTACTTC.

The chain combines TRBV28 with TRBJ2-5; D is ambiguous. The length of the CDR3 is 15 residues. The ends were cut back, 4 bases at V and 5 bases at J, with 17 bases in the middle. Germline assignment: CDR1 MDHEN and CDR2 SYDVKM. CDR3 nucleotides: TGTGCCAGCAGTTCCGGCCGGGCCTTGAGGGAGACCCAGTACTTC. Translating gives CASSSGRALRETQYF.

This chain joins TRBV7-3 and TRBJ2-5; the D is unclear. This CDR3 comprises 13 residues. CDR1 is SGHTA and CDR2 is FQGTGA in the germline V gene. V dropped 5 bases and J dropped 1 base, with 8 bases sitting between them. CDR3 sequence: CASSPKAQETQYF. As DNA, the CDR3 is TGTGCCAGCAGCCCAAAAGCCCAAGAGACCCAGTACTTC.

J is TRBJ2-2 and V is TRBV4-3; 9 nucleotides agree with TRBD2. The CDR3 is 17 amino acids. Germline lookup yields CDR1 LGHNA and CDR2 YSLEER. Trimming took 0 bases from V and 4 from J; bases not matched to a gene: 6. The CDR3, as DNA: TGCGCCAGCAGCCAAGAGCGTAGCGGGAGCCCCACCGGGGAGCTGTTTTTT. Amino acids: CASSQERSGSPTGELFF.

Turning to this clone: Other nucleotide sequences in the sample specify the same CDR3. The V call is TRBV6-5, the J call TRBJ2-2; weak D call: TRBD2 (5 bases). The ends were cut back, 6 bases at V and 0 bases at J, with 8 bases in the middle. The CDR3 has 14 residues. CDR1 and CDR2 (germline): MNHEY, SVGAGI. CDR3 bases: TGTGCCAGCAGCCGAGGGCCGAACACCGGGGAGCTGTTTTTT. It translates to CASSRGPNTGELFF.

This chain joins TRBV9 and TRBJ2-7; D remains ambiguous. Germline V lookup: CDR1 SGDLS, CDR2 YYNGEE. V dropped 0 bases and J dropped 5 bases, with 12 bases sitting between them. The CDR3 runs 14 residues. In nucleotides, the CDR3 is TGTGCCAGCAGCGTAGATGCTCTCTCTAACGAGCAGTACTTC. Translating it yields CASSVDALSNEQYF.

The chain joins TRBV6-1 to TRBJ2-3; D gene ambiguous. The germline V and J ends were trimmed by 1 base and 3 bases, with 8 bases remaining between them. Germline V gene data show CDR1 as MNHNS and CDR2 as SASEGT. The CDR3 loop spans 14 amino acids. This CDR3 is CASSEVGRTDTQYF. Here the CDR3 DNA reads TGTGCCAGCAGTGAAGTGGGCAGGACAGATACGCAGTATTTT.

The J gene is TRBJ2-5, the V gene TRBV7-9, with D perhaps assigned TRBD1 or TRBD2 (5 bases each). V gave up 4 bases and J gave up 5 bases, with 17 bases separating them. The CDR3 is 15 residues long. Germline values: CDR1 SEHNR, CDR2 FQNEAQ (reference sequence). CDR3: CASSWDPGRGETQYF. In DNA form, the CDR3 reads TGTGCCAGCAGCTGGGACCCGGGAAGAGGGGAGACCCAGTACTTC.

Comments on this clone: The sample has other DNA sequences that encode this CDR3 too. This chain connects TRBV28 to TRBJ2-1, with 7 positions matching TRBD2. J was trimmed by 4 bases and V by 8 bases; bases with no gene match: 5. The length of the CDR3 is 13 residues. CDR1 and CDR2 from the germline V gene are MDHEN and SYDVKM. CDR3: CASSSGAYNEQFF. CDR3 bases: TGTGCCAGCTCTAGCGGAGCTTACAATGAGCAGTTCTTC.

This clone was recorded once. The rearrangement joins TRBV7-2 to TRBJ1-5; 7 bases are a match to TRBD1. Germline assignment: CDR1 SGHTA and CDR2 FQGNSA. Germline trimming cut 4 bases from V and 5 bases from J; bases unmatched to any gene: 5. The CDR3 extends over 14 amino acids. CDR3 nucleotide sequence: TGTGCCAGCAGCTCGAAGACAGGGTATCAGCCCCAGCATTTT. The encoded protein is CASSSKTGYQPQHF. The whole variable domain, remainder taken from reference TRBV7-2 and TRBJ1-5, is GAGVSQSPSNKVTEKGKDVELRCDPISGHTALYWYRQSLGQGLEFLIYFQGNSAPDKSGLPSDRFSAERTGGSVSTLTIQRTQQEDSAVYLCASSSKTGYQPQHFGDGTRLSIL.

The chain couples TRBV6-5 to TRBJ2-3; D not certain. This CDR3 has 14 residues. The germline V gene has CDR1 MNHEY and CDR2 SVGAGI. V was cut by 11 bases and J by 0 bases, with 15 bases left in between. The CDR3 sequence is CAAHPGRSTDTQYF. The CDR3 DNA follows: TGTGCCGCCCACCCGGGTAGGAGCACAGATACGCAGTATTTT.

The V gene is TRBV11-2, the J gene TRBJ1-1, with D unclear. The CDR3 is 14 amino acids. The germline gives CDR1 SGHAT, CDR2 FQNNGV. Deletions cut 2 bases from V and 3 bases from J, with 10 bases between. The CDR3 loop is CASSLLVGHTEAFF. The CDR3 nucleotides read TGTGCCAGCAGCTTACTGGTAGGGCACACTGAAGCTTTCTTT. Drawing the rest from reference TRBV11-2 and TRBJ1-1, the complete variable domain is EAGVAQSPRYKIIEKRQSVAFWCNPISGHATLYWYQQILGQGPKLLIQFQNNGVVDDSQLPKDRFSAERLKGVDSTLKIQPAKLEDSAVYLCASSLLVGHTEAFFGQGTRLTVV.

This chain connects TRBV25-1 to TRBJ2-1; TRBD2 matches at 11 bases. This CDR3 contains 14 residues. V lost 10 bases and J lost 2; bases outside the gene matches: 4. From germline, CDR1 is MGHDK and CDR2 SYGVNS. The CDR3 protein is CATALAGAYNEQFF. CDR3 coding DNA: TGTGCCACCGCACTAGCGGGGGCCTACAATGAGCAGTTCTTC.

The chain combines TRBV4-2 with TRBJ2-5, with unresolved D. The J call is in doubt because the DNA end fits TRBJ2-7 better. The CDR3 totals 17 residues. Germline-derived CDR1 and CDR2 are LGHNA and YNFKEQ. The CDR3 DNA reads TGTGCCAGCAGCCAAGCCGGCGGAGCAGCCTTCCCCTACGAGCAGTACTTC. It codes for CASSQAGGAAFPYEQYF.

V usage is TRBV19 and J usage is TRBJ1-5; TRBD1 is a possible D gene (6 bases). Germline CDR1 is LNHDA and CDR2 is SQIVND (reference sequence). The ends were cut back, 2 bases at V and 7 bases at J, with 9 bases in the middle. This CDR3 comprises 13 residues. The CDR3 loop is CASSIYRDQPQHF. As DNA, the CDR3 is TGTGCCAGTAGTATATACAGGGACCAGCCCCAGCATTTT.